A single sample is the source of the 5 T cell receptor beta chains below, sequenced in a study of blood T cell repertoires in COVID-19 (dated by TCRdb to about 2020). The receptor library was made with the immunoSEQ multiplex PCR assay. What TCRdb holds here is the immuneACCESS table cut down to in-frame rearrangements. Part of the clones is not present; checked against another copy, under half of the missing clones reflect an unresolved V gene, and the others are unexplained. This sample comprises about 190,000 clones, 79% of them detected only once. Around a sixth of the sample is in the top ten clones. The specimen was peripheral blood. These receptors originate from a man aged 60 to 75 with active or convalescent COVID-19.

This clone has just one count. The CDR3 loop reads CASSLLQGTTEAFF. The CDR3 DNA sequence: TGTGCCAGCAGTTTATTACAGGGGACAACTGAAGCTTTCTTT. J is TRBJ1-1 and V is TRBV27, with 7 bases that match TRBD1. The CDR3 has 14 amino acids. Germline V gene lookup returns CDR1 MNHEY and CDR2 SMNVEV (reference sequence). The trim removed 1 base at V and 5 bases at J, leaving 4 bases unmatched.

The chain couples TRBV2 to TRBJ1-5; 12 positions agree with TRBD1. Germline CDR1 and CDR2: SNHLY and FYNNEI. J was trimmed by 5 bases and V by 5 bases; bases with no gene match: 4. The length of the CDR3 is 15 residues. As DNA, the CDR3 is TGTGCCAGCAGTACCGGGACAGGGGGCGATCAGCCCCAGCATTTT. It is translated as CASSTGTGGDQPQHF.

The chain uses TRBV7-6 and TRBJ1-1, with 8 positions matching TRBD1. The V gene's germline CDR1 is SGHVS and CDR2 FNYEAQ. The CDR3 has 14 residues. V lost 0 bases and J lost 3; bases outside the gene matches: 0. In nucleotides, the CDR3 is TGTGCCAGCAGCTTAGCGGGACAGGACACTGAAGCTTTCTTT. Residues: CASSLAGQDTEAFF.

The J gene is TRBJ2-2, the V gene TRBV19; 9 bases agree with TRBD2. The germline V gene has CDR1 LNHDA and CDR2 SQIVND (reference sequence). J was trimmed by 4 bases and V by 3 bases; bases with no gene match: 3. The CDR3 consists of 15 residues. CDR3 sequence reads: CASSMLAGSTGELFF. CDR3 bases: TGTGCCAGTAGTATGCTAGCGGGAAGCACCGGGGAGCTGTTTTTT.

This chain uses TRBV7-9 with TRBJ1-5; D is perhaps TRBD1 (6 bases). V dropped 5 bases and J dropped 0 bases, with 11 bases sitting between them. The germline gives CDR1 SEHNR, CDR2 FQNEAQ (reference sequence). The CDR3 is 15 amino acids. The CDR3 DNA is TGTGCCAGCAGCACGGACAGTTATAGCAATCAGCCCCAGCATTTT. Its protein is CASSTDSYSNQPQHF.